A selection of T cell receptor beta chains follows, all from one sample in a study of cytomegalovirus exposure and HLA in healthy donors. The assay was immunoSEQ multiplex PCR, and TCRdb's table has in-frame clones only and misses some. The sample holds around 220,000 clones; 60% to 80% are singletons and the top ten take around 2%. Input material: PBMCs. The receptor source for this set is a man aged 18 to 30 in good health and CMV-seronegative. The CDR3 runs from the conserved cysteine through the conserved F or W. D genes are given only for firm matches. Clone size is given for some rows only: seen once, a few or many times, or a class if the clone is expanded.

V gene	J gene	clone size	D gene	CDR3 DNA	CDR3 protein
TRBV27	TRBJ1-5	few	NA	TGTGCCAGCAGTCTCCAGCGTAATCAGCCCCAGCATTTT	CASSLQRNQPQHF
TRBV15	TRBJ2-5	NA	TRBD2	TGTGCCACCAGCAGAGATGTCGGACTAGCGGGGGGGCCCGTCCATTCTCAAGAGACCCAGTACTTC	CATSRDVGLAGGPVHSQETQYF
TRBV5-1	TRBJ2-1	NA	NA	TGCGCCAGCAGCTCGGGGGAGAGCTCCTACAATGAGCAGTTCTTC	CASSSGESSYNEQFF
TRBV6-6	TRBJ1-2	NA	TRBD1	TGTGCCAGCAGCTCGGACAGGGGGGCTGGCTACACCTTC	CASSSDRGAGYTF
TRBV5-1	TRBJ2-1	NA	NA	TGCGCCAGCAGCTATATAGCGTCGAATGAGCAGTTCTTC	CASSYIASNEQFF
TRBV6-5	TRBJ1-2	NA	TRBD1	TGTGCCAGCAGTTACTCTGGTCCAGGGGGCGATGGCTACACCTTC	CASSYSGPGGDGYTF
TRBV7-3	TRBJ2-1	few	TRBD1	TGTGCCAGCAGCTTACGAGGTTCGACAGGGGCCTCGGGGCAGTTCTTC	CASSLRGSTGASGQFF
TRBV9	TRBJ1-3	NA	NA	TGTGCCAGCAGCGTGTCCCTCTACAGCTCTGGAAACACCATATATTTT	CASSVSLYSSGNTIYF
TRBV19	TRBJ2-2	NA	TRBD1	TGTGCCAGTAGTATCCGGGACAGGGGAAACACCGGGGAGCTGTTTTTT	CASSIRDRGNTGELFF
TRBV18	TRBJ2-7	NA	NA	TGTGCCAGCTCACCAGGACAGCTACCCTCGGGCGAGCAGTACTTC	CASSPGQLPSGEQYF
TRBV30	TRBJ1-6	NA	TRBD1	TGTGCCTGGAGTAGAGGGGGCATTTCACCCCTCCACTTT	CAWSRGGISPLHF
TRBV5-1	TRBJ1-1	NA	NA	TGCGCCAGCAGCTTGACAGGGACCACTGAAGCTTTCTTT	CASSLTGTTEAFF
TRBV6-6	TRBJ2-1	once	TRBD1	TGTGCCAGCAGCGGGACAGAATACAATGAGCAGTTCTTC	CASSGTEYNEQFF
TRBV2	TRBJ2-5	once	TRBD2	TGTGCCAGCAGGCCGGGACTAGCGGGAGGCGAGACCCAGTACTTC	CASRPGLAGGETQYF
TRBV7-9	TRBJ1-1	NA	NA	TGTGCCAGCAGCTTAGCAGGCGGTCGGGGAGTAGCTTTCTTT	CASSLAGGRGVAFF
TRBV4-1	TRBJ1-4	NA	NA	TGCGCCAGCAGCCAAGATGAAAACAGGGCCGCAACTAATGAAAAACTGTTTTTT	CASSQDENRAATNEKLFF
TRBV19	TRBJ2-7	NA	TRBD2	TGTGCCAGTAGTATACTAGCGGACAACTCCTACGAGCAGTACTTC	CASSILADNSYEQYF
TRBV7-8	TRBJ1-4	NA	NA	TGTGCCAGCAGCTTATCCGCCGGGACTCCAGAAAAACTGTTTTTT	CASSLSAGTPEKLFF
TRBV30	TRBJ2-7	NA	TRBD1	TGTGCCTGGGGTGTCGACAGGGCCCCCTACGAGCAGTACTTC	CAWGVDRAPYEQYF
TRBV15	TRBJ1-2	NA	NA	TGTGCCACCAGCAGGACACTTTCACCTCGCTACACCTTC	CATSRTLSPRYTF
TRBV18	TRBJ1-1	NA	TRBD1	TGTGCCAGCTCACCACCTGGGACAGATGAAGCTTTCTTT	CASSPPGTDEAFF
TRBV2	TRBJ1-5	NA	NA	TGTGCCAGCAGTGAAACTGGGCTTCCTCAGCCCCAGCATTTT	CASSETGLPQPQHF
TRBV4-2	TRBJ1-2	few	NA	TGTGCCAGCAGCCAAGATCAGAGGGTTGGCTACACCTTC	CASSQDQRVGYTF
TRBV10-3	TRBJ2-7	NA	NA	TGTGCCATCAGTGAGTCTGTTGGTGGGAGTTGGACTGGCGAGCAGTACTTC	CAISESVGGSWTGEQYF
TRBV19	TRBJ2-5	few	NA	TGTGCCAGTTCGTTCAGGGAAAGGGAGACCCAGTACTTC	CASSFRERETQYF
TRBV6-1	TRBJ2-3	NA	NA	TGTGCCAGCAGTGAAAGTTGGGCGGATACGCAGTATTTT	CASSESWADTQYF
TRBV27	TRBJ2-3	NA	TRBD2	TGTGCCAGCAGTGACTCAGCGGGGGGCACAGATACGCAGTATTTT	CASSDSAGGTDTQYF
TRBV7-9	TRBJ2-5	NA	NA	TGTGCCAGCAGCCAACACGAGGGGGCGGGGGAGACCCAGTACTTC	CASSQHEGAGETQYF
TRBV30	TRBJ2-7	NA	TRBD1	TGTGCCTGGAGTTTTGGGACAGAGACCTACGAGCAGTACTTC	CAWSFGTETYEQYF
TRBV30	TRBJ2-7	NA	TRBD1	TGTGCCTGGAGTCGGCAGGGGGCGCTCGAGCAGTACTTC	CAWSRQGALEQYF
TRBV11-3	TRBJ1-1	NA	NA	TGTGCCAGCAGCTTAGTGGGGCTTGAAGCTTTCTTT	CASSLVGLEAFF
TRBV14	TRBJ2-7	NA	TRBD1	TGTGCCAGCAGCCACGGGACAGCTGACGAGCAGTACTTC	CASSHGTADEQYF
TRBV7-9	TRBJ1-1	NA	NA	TGTGCCAGCAGCTTCGGGAGCACTGAAGCTTTCTTT	CASSFGSTEAFF
TRBV28	TRBJ1-5	NA	TRBD1	TGTGCCAGCAGTTCAGGGGGCGGCAATCAGCCCCAGCATTTT	CASSSGGGNQPQHF
TRBV7-9	TRBJ1-1	NA	TRBD1	TGTGCCAGCAGCTCGGGACAGGGGGCGAACACTGAAGCTTTCTTT	CASSSGQGANTEAFF
TRBV18	TRBJ1-1	NA	NA	TGTGCCAGCTCACTGATCGTGGACATGAACACTGAAGCTTTCTTT	CASSLIVDMNTEAFF
TRBV7-2	TRBJ1-2	NA	NA	TGTGCCAGCAGCTCCTGGGACATCTATGGCTACACCTTC	CASSSWDIYGYTF
TRBV6-5	TRBJ1-2	few	NA	TGTGCCAGCAGCTCGGGAACGGACTATGGCTACACCTTC	CASSSGTDYGYTF
TRBV7-3	TRBJ2-6	NA	NA	TGTGCCAGCAGCTTCAACTCTGGGGCCAACGTCCTGACTTTC	CASSFNSGANVLTF
TRBV6-5	TRBJ2-5	NA	TRBD2	TGTGCCAGCAGTTACGGCGGGGGGGCCTCAGAGACCCAGTACTTC	CASSYGGGASETQYF